The 14 T cell receptor beta chains listed next were all sequenced from one sample in a study of T cell repertoires in cytomegalovirus infection. Their antigen targets remain unknown. A single record per CDR3 protein comes from TCRdb applying MiXCR to the reads. The table lists 250,000 to 300,000 distinct CDR3 sequences, roughly a fifth of them singletons, with approximately 20% in the top ten. The sample was cultured PBMCs, taken from culture after CMV antigen stimulation. These receptors all stem from a human donor in good health (CMV status not recorded). Some clones in this sample may be carry-over from other donors' samples.

The CDR3 bases are TGCGCCAGCAGCCAAGGTGGACAGGGTAGGAATGAGCAGTTCTTC. It yields the protein CASSQGGQGRNEQFF. The rearrangement uses TRBV4-3 and TRBJ2-1; 8 bases align to TRBD1. The V segment lost 1 base and the J segment 7 bases; nucleotides outside the gene matches: 6. This CDR3 is built from 15 residues. From germline, CDR1 is LGHNA and CDR2 YSLEER.

The CDR3 reads CASVAGSYGYTF. DNA for the CDR3: TGTGCCTCCGTTGCAGGGAGCTATGGCTACACCTTC. The rearrangement links TRBV6-2 or TRBV6-3 to TRBJ1-2, with TRBD1 as a possible D gene (5 bases). The CDR3 runs 12 residues. Between the trimmed V and J ends, which lost 11 bases and 4 bases, there was a span of 14 bases. Germline V lookup: CDR1 MNHEY, CDR2 SVGEGT.

This clonotype was seen more than once but under ten times. V usage is TRBV30 and J usage is TRBJ2-5; D is unclear. V gave up 2 bases and J gave up 2 bases, with 3 bases separating them. Germline CDR1 GTSNPN, CDR2 SVGIG (reference sequence). This CDR3 is 11 amino acids long. This CDR3 reads CAWSPQETQYF. In DNA, the CDR3 is TGTGCCTGGAGTCCTCAAGAGACCCAGTACTTC.

The gene calls are TRBV6-2 or TRBV6-3 and TRBJ2-1; the match to TRBD2 covers 9 bases. Germline CDR1 MNHEY, CDR2 SVGEGT. V was pared by 8 bases and J by 2 bases, with 10 bases of the junction left unmatched. The CDR3 length is 16 residues. The DNA of the CDR3 is TGTGCCAGCCCTACATCTAGCGGGGCACCCTACAATGAGCAGTTCTTC. Encoded protein: CASPTSSGAPYNEQFF.

In its sample, this clonotype was seen a few times. This sequence joins TRBV7-9 and TRBJ2-7; the D gene could be TRBD1 or TRBD2 (6 bases each). The CDR3 sequence is 17 residues long. The V end lost 4 bases, the J end lost 0 bases, and 19 bases lay between the germline ends. Germline V gene sequence: CDR1 SEHNR, CDR2 FQNEAQ (reference sequence). DNA for the CDR3: TGTGCCAGCAGCTCAAATGAGGGGGGCTCGAGCTCCTACGAGCAGTACGTC. This translates into CASSSNEGGSSSYEQYV.

V usage is TRBV7-2 and J usage is TRBJ1-5, with 8 bases matching TRBD1. V was pared by 4 bases and J by 2 bases, with 7 bases of the junction left unmatched. There are 16 residues in the CDR3. The germline CDR1 and CDR2 sequences are SGHTA and FQGNSA. The DNA for the CDR3 is TGTGCCAGCAGCTCTACGGACAGGGTGGGCAATCAGCCCCAGCATTTT. This gives the protein CASSSTDRVGNQPQHF.

This clonotype was detected a few times. The V gene is TRBV15, the J gene TRBJ1-5; 7 bases map to TRBD1. Germline V gives CDR1 LNHNV, CDR2 YYDKDF (reference sequence). V trimming: 3 bases; J trimming: 5 bases; junction bases outside the gene matches: 7. The length of the CDR3 is 15 residues. CDR3 DNA sequence: TGTGCCACCAGCAGCGGAGACAGGGACGATCAGCCCCAGCATTTT. The encoded protein is CATSSGDRDDQPQHF.

In its sample, this clonotype was seen many times. The chain uses TRBV7-9 and TRBJ2-1; 9 nucleotides match TRBD1. This CDR3 is 16 amino acids long. Germline values: CDR1 SEHNR, CDR2 FQNEAQ (reference sequence). Losses at the gene ends were 5 bases for V and 0 bases for J; bases not matched to a gene: 5. The CDR3: CASSNGQGSSYNEQFF. CDR3 bases: TGTGCCAGCAGCAACGGACAGGGGAGCTCCTACAATGAGCAGTTCTTC.

In its sample, this clonotype was seen many times. V usage is TRBV7-2 and J usage is TRBJ2-1; 11 bases are shared with TRBD2. The CDR3 length is 16 residues. Losses at the gene ends were 5 bases for V and 6 bases for J; bases not matched to a gene: 9. Germline V gene sequence: CDR1 SGHTA, CDR2 FQGNSA. CDR3 sequence: CASSPLFSGRGNEQFF. The DNA of the CDR3 is TGTGCCAGCAGCCCCCTCTTTAGCGGGAGGGGCAATGAGCAGTTCTTC.

The sample holds many counts of this clonotype. CDR3 in DNA: TGTGCCAGCAGCTTATCCTGGGTTGCCGGGGAGCTGTTTTTT. Amino acid sequence: CASSLSWVAGELFF. The V gene is TRBV11-2, the J gene TRBJ2-2, with D unresolved. CDR1 and CDR2 (germline): SGHAT, FQNNGV. The CDR3 loop spans 14 amino acids. V gave up 2 bases and J gave up 6 bases, with 10 bases separating them.

In its sample, this clonotype was seen once. The rearrangement links TRBV27 to TRBJ2-5, with TRBD2 matching over 14 bases. The CDR3 covers 18 residues. Unmatched junction bases numbered 12, after V lost 6 bases and J lost 3 bases. Looked up from germline, CDR1 is MNHEY and CDR2 is SMNVEV (reference sequence). The CDR3 DNA follows: TGTGCCAGCAGGGGACTAGCGGGAGTTAGTGGGATCGAAGAGACCCAGTACTTC. This encodes CASRGLAGVSGIEETQYF.

This clonotype was recorded at least ten times. The chain couples TRBV6-6 to TRBJ1-5; 9 bases fit TRBD1. V was pared by 0 bases and J by 4 bases, with 1 base of the junction left unmatched. Germline CDR1 MNHNY, CDR2 SVGAGI (reference sequence). The CDR3 is made up of 15 amino acids. The CDR3 sequence is CASSYSTGGNQPQHF. Written as DNA, the CDR3 is TGTGCCAGCAGTTACTCGACAGGGGGTAATCAGCCCCAGCATTTT.

This clonotype has at least ten counts. The chain has TRBV7-2 and TRBJ1-2; D is possibly TRBD1 (5 bases). The CDR3 contains 14 residues. The germline gives CDR1 SGHTA, CDR2 FQGNSA. V was clipped by 2 bases and J by 8 bases, with 15 bases between them. Here the CDR3 DNA reads TGTGCCAGCAGCTTACGCCGACAGCTATTGGGCTACACCTTC. It translates to CASSLRRQLLGYTF.

V usage is TRBV27 and J usage is TRBJ1-4; D might be TRBD1 (6 bases). The CDR3 spans 15 residues. V lost 5 bases and J lost 4, with 14 bases in between. Germline values: CDR1 MNHEY, CDR2 SMNVEV (reference sequence). The CDR3 region is CASSNRDTLNEKLFF. CDR3 bases: TGTGCCAGCAGTAACCGGGACACACTTAATGAAAAACTGTTTTTT. The full variable domain, its missing parts supplied by reference TRBV27 and TRBJ1-4, is EAQVTQNPRYLITVTGKKLTVTCSQNMNHEYMSWYRQDPGLGLRQIYYSMNVEVTDKGDVPEGYKVSRKEKRNFPLILESPSPNQTSLYFCASSNRDTLNEKLFFGSGTQLSVL.